These T cell receptor beta chains were read from a single sample in a study of cytomegalovirus exposure and HLA in healthy donors. The table came from immunoSEQ multiplex PCR; TCRdb's copy has only in-frame clones and leaves some out. The sample yields more than 150,000 clones, 65% to 85% seen once. The material sequenced was PBMCs. The receptors were gathered from a girl aged 5-17 years in good health and CMV-seropositive. Both conserved end residues are part of each CDR3.

TRBJ1-1	TRBV29-1	CSVSPALLRDREAFF
TRBJ1-1	TRBV11-1	CASSLGLVDRGSSAFF
TRBJ1-1	TRBV7-9	CFGTGFPNTEAFF
TRBJ2-3	TRBV6-1	CALSSGTSSTDTQYF
TRBJ2-2	TRBV18	CASSPPVSGELFF
TRBJ2-7	TRBV27	CASSGPGLTYEQYF
TRBJ2-2	TRBV25-1	CASSSRSFVGELFF
TRBJ2-3	TRBV4-3	CASSQDLDSPSTDTQYF
TRBJ1-4	TRBV27	CASSFTQGKLFF
TRBJ2-1	TRBV6-5	CASSYPDRSAYNEQFF
TRBJ2-7	TRBV4-2	CASSQAGQGAHEQYF
TRBJ2-1	TRBV18	CASSPAGSGSFNEQFF
TRBJ2-3	TRBV5-1	CASGDGSRPTDTQYF
TRBJ2-3	TRBV6-6	CASSYSQGFGADTQYF
TRBJ2-7	TRBV11-3	CASSQGGDSYEQYF
TRBJ2-5	TRBV30	CAWSVEGRAWGETQYF
TRBJ1-3	TRBV11-2	CASSPPQAGSGNTIYF
TRBJ2-4	TRBV19	CASSGLDSLAKNIQYF
TRBJ2-1	TRBV4-1	CASSQDGAGPYNEQFF
TRBJ1-1	TRBV6-1	CASSWLRENTEAFF
TRBJ2-3	TRBV4-1	CASSQVASGGTDTQYF
TRBJ2-7	TRBV9	CASSVGTSHEQYF
TRBJ2-5	TRBV10-3	CAISGGTSGSWVETQYF
TRBJ2-2	TRBV29-1	CSVLQGASTGELFF
TRBJ2-2	TRBV27	CASSWFGRPNTGELFF
TRBJ2-7	TRBV11-2	CASSLFLGDEQYF
TRBJ2-3	TRBV11-2	CASSSLGEFSTDTQYF
TRBJ1-5	TRBV5-6	CASSLAAAAQPQHF
TRBJ2-1	TRBV5-1	CASSLAAREAYNEQFF
TRBJ1-1	TRBV7-6	CASSLVLTGNTEAFF
TRBJ2-7	TRBV7-2	CASSSTGSSYEQYF
TRBJ2-7	TRBV27	CASRGTSGGVGTYEQYF
TRBJ1-4	TRBV18	CASSSDRGGEKLFF
TRBJ1-1	TRBV4-2	CASSHPGTVNTEAFF
TRBJ1-2	TRBV2	CASSEKRGGYGYTF
TRBJ2-7	TRBV30	CACGGGVISYEQYF
TRBJ2-5	TRBV5-6	CASSWVEGTVGETQYF
TRBJ2-1	TRBV10-1	CASKREGLETEQFF
TRBJ2-5	TRBV7-9	CASTLDSQETQYF
TRBJ2-7	TRBV6-5	CASRGTGIHEQYF
TRBJ2-7	TRBV4-1	CASSRTSGSSGEQYF
TRBJ1-3	TRBV19	CASRQQGAAGNTIYF
TRBJ2-5	TRBV18	CASSHRWRDWTQYF
TRBJ2-7	TRBV27	CASSRGSHGPTYEQYF
TRBJ2-7	TRBV29-1	CSVEETGGSYEQYF
TRBJ2-7	TRBV19	CASSIGGQGLPYEQYF
TRBJ1-4	TRBV5-1	CASSLNYRVTNEKLFF
TRBJ2-7	TRBV30	CASSGAGGPYEQYF
TRBJ1-3	TRBV18	CASSPLEGNTIYF
TRBJ2-3	TRBV6-5	CASSYNPGLSTDTQYF
TRBJ2-2	TRBV19	CASSHPTGGPNTGELFF
TRBJ2-2	TRBV10-2	CASSWTSGTGELFF